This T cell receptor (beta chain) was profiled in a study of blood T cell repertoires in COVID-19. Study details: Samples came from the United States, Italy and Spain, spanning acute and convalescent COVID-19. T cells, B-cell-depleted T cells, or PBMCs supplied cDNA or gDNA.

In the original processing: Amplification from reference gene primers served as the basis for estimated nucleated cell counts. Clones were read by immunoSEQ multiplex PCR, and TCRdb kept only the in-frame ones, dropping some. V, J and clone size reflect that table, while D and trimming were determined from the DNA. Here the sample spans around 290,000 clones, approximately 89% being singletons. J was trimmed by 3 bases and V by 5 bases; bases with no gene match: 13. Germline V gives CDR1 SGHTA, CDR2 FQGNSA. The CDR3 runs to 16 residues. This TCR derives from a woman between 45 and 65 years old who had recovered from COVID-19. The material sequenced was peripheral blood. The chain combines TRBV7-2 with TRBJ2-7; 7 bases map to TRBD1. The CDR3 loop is CASSQQRGRGLYEQYF. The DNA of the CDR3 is TGTGCCAGCAGCCAACAAAGGGGTAGGGGGCTCTACGAGCAGTACTTC.